A single sample gave rise to the 18 T cell receptor beta chains below, sequenced in a study of T cells in localized non-small cell lung cancer. Profiling relied on immunoSEQ multiplex PCR, and the TCRdb table lists in-frame clones only, not all of them. The sample lists under 35,000 clones, about 80% seen once, with roughly 16% in the top ten. The sample in question was peripheral blood, obtained before any cancer treatment. These receptors all stem from a male donor older than 55 with stage III squamous cell lung carcinoma.

J is TRBJ2-1 and V is TRBV19, with 14 bases matching TRBD2. The CDR3 sequence is 15 residues long. Germline values: CDR1 LNHDA, CDR2 SQIVND (reference sequence). Trimming removed 8 bases from V and 5 bases from J; junction bases left unmatched: 5. The CDR3 bases are TGTGCCAGTGGACTAGCGGGAGGTATTCACAATGAGCAGTTCTTC. It translates to CASGLAGGIHNEQFF.

The chain recombines TRBV5-1 with TRBJ2-3; D possibly uses TRBD1 or TRBD2 (6 bases each). CDR3 length: 14 amino acids. The V end lost 6 bases, the J end lost 0 bases, and 11 bases lay between the germline ends. Germline CDR1 and CDR2: SGHRS and YFSETQ. Written as DNA, the CDR3 is TGCGCCAGCAAGGGGGGAGTAAGCACAGATACGCAGTATTTT. Amino acids: CASKGGVSTDTQYF.

V is TRBV19 and J is TRBJ2-2; D call uncertain. Trimming left V 10 bases short and J 3 bases short, with 15 bases between. This CDR3 is 14 amino acids long. Germline V lookup: CDR1 LNHDA, CDR2 SQIVND (reference sequence). Here the CDR3 reads CATTLGTDTGELFF. The CDR3 DNA reads as TGTGCCACCACCCTAGGAACGGACACCGGGGAGCTGTTTTTT.

The CDR3 protein is CASSQLHENNQPQHF. The DNA of the CDR3 is TGCGCCAGCAGCCAACTGCACGAAAACAATCAGCCCCAGCATTTT. The chain uses TRBV4-1 and TRBJ1-5, with no clear D. Trimming cost V 2 bases and J 3 bases, with 11 bases left between them. The germline gives CDR1 MGHRA, CDR2 YSYEKL. There are 15 residues in the CDR3.

The V and J genes are TRBV6-5 and TRBJ1-5; 8 nucleotides match TRBD1. V lost 4 bases, J lost 4 bases, and 6 bases stayed unmatched. Germline loops: CDR1 MNHEY, CDR2 SVGAGI. The CDR3 contains 15 residues. The CDR3 sequence: CASSSFRGPNQPQHF. The CDR3 nucleotides read TGTGCCAGCAGTTCTTTCAGGGGGCCTAATCAGCCCCAGCATTTT.

The chain carries TRBV11-3 and TRBJ2-1; 13 positions match TRBD2. Germline V gives CDR1 SGHNT, CDR2 YENEEA. The CDR3 is 17 amino acids. The V and J ends lost 0 bases and 4 bases, in that order; junction bases with no gene match: 3. The CDR3 sequence: CASSLELAGGPYNEQFF. The CDR3 DNA is TGTGCCAGCAGCTTAGAACTAGCGGGGGGGCCGTACAATGAGCAGTTCTTC.

The J gene is TRBJ1-1, the V gene TRBV19; D perhaps matches TRBD1 (6 bases). Trimming left V 4 bases short and J 4 bases short, with 16 bases between. Germline CDR1 LNHDA, CDR2 SQIVND (reference sequence). The CDR3 consists of 15 residues. The CDR3 DNA sequence: TGTGCCAGTAGTAGAGACGGACAGCTTATCACTGAAGCTTTCTTT. Its translation: CASSRDGQLITEAFF. The full variable domain, its missing parts supplied by reference TRBV19 and TRBJ1-1, is DGGITQSPKYLFRKEGQNVTLSCEQNLNHDAMYWYRQDPGQGLRLIYYSQIVNDFQKGDIAEGYSVSREKKESFPLTVTSAQKNPTAFYLCASSRDGQLITEAFFGQGTRLTVV.

This clone was seen only a few times. The V gene is TRBV7-2, the J gene TRBJ1-1, with D possibly matching TRBD1 (5 bases). CDR3 length equals 14 residues. V gave up 5 bases and J gave up 4 bases, with 14 bases separating them. Germline CDR1 and CDR2: SGHTA and FQGNSA. CDR3 sequence reads: CASSPQLRGTEAFF. The CDR3 nucleotides read TGTGCCAGCAGCCCCCAATTAAGGGGCACTGAAGCTTTCTTT.

This clone was picked up one time. The chain is built from TRBV27 and TRBJ1-1; TRBD1 matches at 7 bases. This CDR3 is built from 15 residues. Trimming took 5 bases from V and 5 from J; bases not matched to a gene: 11. Looked up from germline, CDR1 is MNHEY and CDR2 is SMNVEV (reference sequence). CDR3: CASSEQGGAGTEAFF. CDR3 in DNA: TGTGCCAGCAGTGAGCAAGGGGGCGCGGGGACTGAAGCTTTCTTT.

The chain joins TRBV27 to TRBJ2-7; 9 bases fit TRBD2. CDR1 is MNHEY and CDR2 is SMNVEV in the germline V gene (reference sequence). The CDR3 sequence is 18 residues long. The J segment lost 0 bases and the V segment lost 2 bases, leaving 11 bases of the junction unmatched. The CDR3 DNA sequence: TGTGCCAGCAGTTTAAAGGGATTAGCGGGGGTCTTCTCCTACGAGCAGTACTTC. It translates to CASSLKGLAGVFSYEQYF.

DNA of the CDR3: TGCAGCGTTCGAGAGACTAGCACAGATACGCAGTATTTT. Translating it yields CSVRETSTDTQYF. The J gene is TRBJ2-3, the V gene TRBV29-1; D is unclear. The CDR3 is made up of 13 amino acids. CDR1 SQVTM and CDR2 ANQGSEA come from the germline V gene. V was shortened by 5 bases and J by 0 bases, with 9 bases between the two germline ends.

In its sample, this clone was seen once. The chain employs TRBV30 and TRBJ1-4; TRBD1 agrees at 7 bases. Germline V gene data show CDR1 as GTSNPN and CDR2 as SVGIG (reference sequence). V dropped 5 bases and J dropped 3; count of bases not matched to a gene: 3. CDR3 length equals 13 residues. CDR3 nucleotides: TGTGCCTGGGGACAGGTGCCTAATGAAAAACTGTTTTTT. It is translated as CAWGQVPNEKLFF.

This clone was detected once. The rearrangement links TRBV7-7 to TRBJ1-1; D is unclear. This CDR3 region has 13 residues. Germline loops: CDR1 SSHAT, CDR2 FNYEAQ (reference sequence). V was shortened by 2 bases and J by 3 bases, with 7 bases between the two germline ends. CDR3 sequence reads: CASSLRRDTEAFF. The CDR3 DNA sequence: TGTGCCAGCAGCTTAAGGAGGGACACTGAAGCTTTCTTT.

The V gene is TRBV4-3, the J gene TRBJ1-5, with no clear D. V lost 3 bases and J lost 6, with 9 bases in between. This CDR3 has 13 amino acids. Germline V gene lookup returns CDR1 LGHNA and CDR2 YSLEER. For the CDR3, the DNA is TGCGCCAGCAGCCACCGGATCGCTCAGCCCCAGCATTTT. Protein product: CASSHRIAQPQHF.

This clone was seen a few times. The chain is built from TRBV19 and TRBJ1-4; no definite D call. Trimming took off 7 bases at V and 6 bases at J, with 18 bases between the two ends. Germline loops: CDR1 LNHDA, CDR2 SQIVND (reference sequence). CDR3 length: 15 residues. The CDR3 coding sequence is TGTGCCAGTACCAAGAGTCTTCTGTACGATGAAAAACTGTTTTTT. Amino acid sequence: CASTKSLLYDEKLFF.

The genes are TRBV27 and TRBJ2-7; 7 bases agree with TRBD1. The CDR3 has 13 amino acids. Unmatched junction bases numbered 7, after V lost 4 bases and J lost 7 bases. Germline-derived CDR1 and CDR2 are MNHEY and SMNVEV (reference sequence). The CDR3 is CASSSTGVREQYF. The CDR3 DNA is TGTGCCAGCAGTTCAACAGGGGTCCGGGAGCAGTACTTC.

This clone was picked up a small number of times. The V call is TRBV4-3, the J call TRBJ2-7; 11 nucleotides line up with TRBD1. J gave up 5 bases and V 4 bases, and 7 bases lay outside the gene matches. Looked up from germline, CDR1 is LGHNA and CDR2 is YSLEER. This CDR3 comprises 15 residues. The CDR3: CASSLRTGGNDEQYF. The CDR3 DNA follows: TGCGCCAGCAGCCTAAGGACAGGGGGCAACGACGAGCAGTACTTC.

The genes are TRBV18 and TRBJ2-4; D gene ambiguous. Trimming removed 3 bases at V and 7 bases at J, with 19 bases between. Germline-derived CDR1 and CDR2 are KGHSH and LQKENI. The CDR3 consists of 16 residues. The CDR3 here is CASSPNKGGPVNIQYF. DNA of the CDR3: TGTGCCAGCTCACCTAACAAAGGCGGACCCGTCAACATTCAGTACTTC.